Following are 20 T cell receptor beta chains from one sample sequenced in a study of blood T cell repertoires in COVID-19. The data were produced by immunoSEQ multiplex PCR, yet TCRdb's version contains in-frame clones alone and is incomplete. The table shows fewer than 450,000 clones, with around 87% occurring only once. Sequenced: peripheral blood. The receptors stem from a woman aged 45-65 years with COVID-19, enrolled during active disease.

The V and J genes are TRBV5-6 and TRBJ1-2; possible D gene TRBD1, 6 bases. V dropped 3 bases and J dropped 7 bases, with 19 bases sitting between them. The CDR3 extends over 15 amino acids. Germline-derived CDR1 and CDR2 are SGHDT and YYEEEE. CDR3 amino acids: CASSSAGAPSSGYTF. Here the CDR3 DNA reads TGTGCCAGCAGCTCGGCAGGGGCTCCTTCCTCTGGCTACACCTTC. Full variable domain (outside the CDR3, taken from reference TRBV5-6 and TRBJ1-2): DAGVTQSPTHLIKTRGQQVTLRCSPKSGHDTVSWYQQALGQGPQFIFQYYEEEERQRGNFPDRFSGHQFPNYSSELNVNALLLGDSALYLCASSSAGAPSSGYTFGSGTRLTVV.

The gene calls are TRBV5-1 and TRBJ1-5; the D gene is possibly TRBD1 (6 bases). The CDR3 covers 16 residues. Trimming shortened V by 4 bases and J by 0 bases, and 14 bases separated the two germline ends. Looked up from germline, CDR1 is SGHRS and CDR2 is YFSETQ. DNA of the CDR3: TGCGCCAGCAGCGAAGGGGGGGGCTCTAGCAATCAGCCCCAGCATTTT. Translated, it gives CASSEGGGSSNQPQHF.

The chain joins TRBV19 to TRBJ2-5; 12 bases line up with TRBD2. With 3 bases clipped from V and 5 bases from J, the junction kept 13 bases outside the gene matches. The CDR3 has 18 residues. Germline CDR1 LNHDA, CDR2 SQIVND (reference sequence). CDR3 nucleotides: TGTGCCAGTAGTATCCCGGGACTAGCGGGTCTCTCCGGGGAGACCCAGTACTTC. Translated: CASSIPGLAGLSGETQYF.

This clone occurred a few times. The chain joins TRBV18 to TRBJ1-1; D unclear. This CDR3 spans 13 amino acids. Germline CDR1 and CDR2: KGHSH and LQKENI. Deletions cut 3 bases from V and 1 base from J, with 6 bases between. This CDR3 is CASSPQANTEAFF. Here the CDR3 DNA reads TGTGCCAGCTCACCTCAGGCGAACACTGAAGCTTTCTTT.

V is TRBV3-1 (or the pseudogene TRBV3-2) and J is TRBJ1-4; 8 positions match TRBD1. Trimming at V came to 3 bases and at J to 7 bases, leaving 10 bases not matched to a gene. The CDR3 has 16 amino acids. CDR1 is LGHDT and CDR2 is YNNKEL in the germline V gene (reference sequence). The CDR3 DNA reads TGTGCCAGCAGCCACCGGCTCAGGGGGCACGGTGAAAAACTGTTTTTT. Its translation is CASSHRLRGHGEKLFF.

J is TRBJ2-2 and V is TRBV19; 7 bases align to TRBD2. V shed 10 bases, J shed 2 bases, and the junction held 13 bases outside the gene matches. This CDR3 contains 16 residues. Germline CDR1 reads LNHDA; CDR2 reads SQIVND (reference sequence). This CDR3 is CATDSPGLSNTGELFF. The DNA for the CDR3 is TGTGCCACCGATTCGCCGGGACTATCCAACACCGGGGAGCTGTTTTTT.

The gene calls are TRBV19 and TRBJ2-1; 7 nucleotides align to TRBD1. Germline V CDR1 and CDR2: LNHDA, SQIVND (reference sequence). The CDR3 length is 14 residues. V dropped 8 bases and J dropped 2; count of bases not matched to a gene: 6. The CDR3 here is CASHSGTAYNEQFF. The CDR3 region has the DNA TGTGCCAGTCACTCAGGGACAGCCTACAATGAGCAGTTCTTC.

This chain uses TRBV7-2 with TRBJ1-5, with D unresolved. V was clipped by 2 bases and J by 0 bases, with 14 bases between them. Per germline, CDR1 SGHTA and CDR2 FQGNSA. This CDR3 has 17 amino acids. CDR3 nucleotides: TGTGCCAGCAGCTTAACTGCGGGAGGCTATAGCAATCAGCCCCAGCATTTT. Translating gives CASSLTAGGYSNQPQHF.

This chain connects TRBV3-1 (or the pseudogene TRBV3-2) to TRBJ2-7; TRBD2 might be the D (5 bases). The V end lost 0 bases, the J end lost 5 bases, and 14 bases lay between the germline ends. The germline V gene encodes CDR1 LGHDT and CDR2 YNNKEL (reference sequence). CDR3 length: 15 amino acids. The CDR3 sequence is CASSQDWASWDEQYF. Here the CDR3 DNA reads TGTGCCAGCAGCCAAGATTGGGCTAGCTGGGACGAGCAGTACTTC.

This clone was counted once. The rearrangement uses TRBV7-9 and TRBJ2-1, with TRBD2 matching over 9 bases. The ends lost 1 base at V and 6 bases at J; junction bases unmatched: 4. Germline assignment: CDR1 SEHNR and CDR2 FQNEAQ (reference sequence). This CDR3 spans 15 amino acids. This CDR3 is CASSLVAGGVNEQFF. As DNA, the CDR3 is TGTGCCAGCAGCTTAGTGGCGGGAGGGGTCAATGAGCAGTTCTTC.

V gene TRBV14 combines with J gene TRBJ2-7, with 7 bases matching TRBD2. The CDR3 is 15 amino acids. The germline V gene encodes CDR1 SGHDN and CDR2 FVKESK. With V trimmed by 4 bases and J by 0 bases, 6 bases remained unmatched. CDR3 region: CASSPPRGSSYEQYF. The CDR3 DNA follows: TGTGCCAGCAGCCCTCCTCGCGGGAGCTCCTACGAGCAGTACTTC.

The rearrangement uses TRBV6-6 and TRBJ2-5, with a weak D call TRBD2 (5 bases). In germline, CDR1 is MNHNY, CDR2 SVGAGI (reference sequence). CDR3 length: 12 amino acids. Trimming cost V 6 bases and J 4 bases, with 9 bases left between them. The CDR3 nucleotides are TGTGCCAGCAGCTACGAGGGAGAGACCCAGTACTTC. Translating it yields CASSYEGETQYF.

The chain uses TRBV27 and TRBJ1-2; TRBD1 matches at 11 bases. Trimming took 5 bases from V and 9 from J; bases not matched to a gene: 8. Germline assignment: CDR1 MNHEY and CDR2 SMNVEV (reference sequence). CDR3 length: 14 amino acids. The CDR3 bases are TGTGCCAGCAGTCCAACCGGGACAGGGGGGAGCTACACCTTC. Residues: CASSPTGTGGSYTF.

CDR3 coding DNA: TGTGCCAGTAGTCCCCGGGGGGGCAGCGCAGATACGCAGTATTTT. This translates into CASSPRGGSADTQYF. The chain uses TRBV19 and TRBJ2-3, with 8 nucleotides matching TRBD2. The CDR3 spans 15 residues. V dropped 5 bases and J dropped 4; count of bases not matched to a gene: 8. CDR1 is LNHDA and CDR2 is SQIVND in the germline V gene (reference sequence).

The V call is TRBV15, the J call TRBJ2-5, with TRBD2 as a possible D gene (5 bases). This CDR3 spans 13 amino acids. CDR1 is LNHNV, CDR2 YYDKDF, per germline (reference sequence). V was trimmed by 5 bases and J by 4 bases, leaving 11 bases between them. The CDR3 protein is CATSLEVGETQYF. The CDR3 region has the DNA TGTGCCACCAGCCTGGAGGTAGGAGAGACCCAGTACTTC.

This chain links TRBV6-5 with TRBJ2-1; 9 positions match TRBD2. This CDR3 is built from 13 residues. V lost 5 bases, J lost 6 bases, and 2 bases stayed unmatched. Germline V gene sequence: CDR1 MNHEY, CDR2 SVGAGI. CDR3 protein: CASSRTSANEQFF. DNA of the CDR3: TGTGCCAGCAGTAGGACTAGCGCCAATGAGCAGTTCTTC.

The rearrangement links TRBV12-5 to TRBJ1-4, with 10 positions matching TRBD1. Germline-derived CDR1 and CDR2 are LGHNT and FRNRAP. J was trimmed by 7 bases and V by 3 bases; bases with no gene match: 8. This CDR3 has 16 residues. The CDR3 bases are TGTGCTAGTGGTTTCGCCGCCGGGACAGGGGTTGAAAAACTGTTTTTT. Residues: CASGFAAGTGVEKLFF.

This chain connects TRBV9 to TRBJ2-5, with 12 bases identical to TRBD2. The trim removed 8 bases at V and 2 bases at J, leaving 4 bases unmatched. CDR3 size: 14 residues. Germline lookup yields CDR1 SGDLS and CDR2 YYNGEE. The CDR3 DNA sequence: TGTGCCAGTTCTAGCGGGAGGGGACAAGAGACCCAGTACTTC. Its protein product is CASSSGRGQETQYF.

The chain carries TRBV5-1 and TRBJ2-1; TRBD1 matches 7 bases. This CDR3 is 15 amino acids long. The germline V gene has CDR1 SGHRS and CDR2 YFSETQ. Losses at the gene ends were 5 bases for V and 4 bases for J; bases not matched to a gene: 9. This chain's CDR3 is CASRPRDSLYNEQFF. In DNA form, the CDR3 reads TGCGCCAGCAGGCCGAGGGACAGCCTGTACAATGAGCAGTTCTTC.

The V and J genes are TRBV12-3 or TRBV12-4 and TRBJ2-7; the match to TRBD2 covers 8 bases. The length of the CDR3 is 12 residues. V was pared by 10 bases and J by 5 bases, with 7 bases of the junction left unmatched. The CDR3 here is CAIARTSNEQYF. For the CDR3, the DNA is TGTGCCATCGCGAGGACTAGCAACGAGCAGTACTTC.